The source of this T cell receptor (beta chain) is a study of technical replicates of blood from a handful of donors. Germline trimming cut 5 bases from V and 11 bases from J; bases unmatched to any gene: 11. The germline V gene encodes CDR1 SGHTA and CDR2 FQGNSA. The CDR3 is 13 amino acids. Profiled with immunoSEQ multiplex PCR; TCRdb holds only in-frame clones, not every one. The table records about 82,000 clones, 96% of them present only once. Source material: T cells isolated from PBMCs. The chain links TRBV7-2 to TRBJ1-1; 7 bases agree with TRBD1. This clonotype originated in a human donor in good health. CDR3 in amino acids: CASSLWDRGEAFF. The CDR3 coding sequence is TGTGCCAGCAGCCTTTGGGACAGAGGAGAGGCTTTCTTT. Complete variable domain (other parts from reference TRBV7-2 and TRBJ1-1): GAGVSQSPSNKVTEKGKDVELRCDPISGHTALYWYRQSLGQGLEFLIYFQGNSAPDKSGLPSDRFSAERTGGSVSTLTIQRTQQEDSAVYLCASSLWDRGEAFFGQGTRLTVV.